This TCR beta chain was recorded in a study of T-cell reconstitution after alpha-beta-depleted transplantation in children. Study findings and constraints: At around two months after transplant, the alpha-beta T cells were reportedly derived from several hundred expanded clones that came from non-depleted graft cells. Some patients showed high day-60 TCRbeta diversity, which derived from surviving recipient T cells and thymic progenitors. T-cell counts and diversity at one year following transplant were attributed mainly to newly produced T cells.

Researchers prepared the TCRbeta library using unique molecular identifiers, the study reports. TCRdb itself ran the PCR reads through MiXCR, one entry per CDR3 protein. The sample yields 200,000 or so distinct CDR3 sequences, 5% to 6.5% seen once. Many counts were recorded for this clonotype. What it recognizes is unknown. The CDR3 contains 13 residues. Germline V gene lookup returns CDR1 DFQATT and CDR2 SNEGSKA (reference sequence). V lost 3 bases, J lost 7 bases, and 6 bases stayed unmatched. The TCR originated in a girl less than two years old with combined immunodeficiency, due to receive a stem cell transplant. The chain employs TRBV20-1 and TRBJ1-5; 7 bases fit TRBD1. Here the sequenced sample was PBMCs, taken before TCRalphabeta/CD19-depleted stem cell transplant. The CDR3 region is CSARPRGYQPQHF. CDR3 nucleotide sequence: TGCAGTGCTAGGCCCAGGGGGTACCAGCCCCAGCATTTT.